The following is a T cell receptor beta chain sequence with its context. This receptor's antigen is unknown. No much larger clone is present one base from it, and per-base qualities are unavailable. The library was built by means of the immunoSEQ multiplex PCR assay. The multiplex PCR relied on a mix of 60 forward primers for TCR Vbeta segments and 13 reverse primers for TCR Jbeta segments. Amplification of the CDR3 region of rearranged TCR beta genes was performed with a multiplex PCR assay on genomic DNA. The Illumina HiSeq System was used to sequence the amplified TCR beta libraries as 87-base-pair reads. The source study handled its data this way. Across the 670 or so repertoires, a later analysis counted some 81 million unique TCR beta chains, 9.5 million to 13 million of which were shared by at least two donors. A nearest-neighbor algorithm error-corrected the raw reads and collapsed the reads into unique sequences, merging closely related sequences to remove PCR and sequencing errors. CDR3 sequences were aligned to IMGT reference sequences to assign V, D and J gene segments. For a sequence to be retained, a match of at least six nucleotides to both a V gene segment and a J gene segment was required. Rearrangements were called productive when the CDR3 lacked stop codons and stayed in frame with V and J; all others were non-productive. CDR3 was defined according to IMGT convention as the region running from the second conserved V-encoded cysteine to the conserved J-encoded phenylalanine. The earlier analysis of fewer than 750 of the donors excluded sequences that lacked an unambiguous match to a single V gene segment. In an earlier analysis of more than 500 of the donors, a V segment was called functional when productive rearrangements were above 56.7%, and segregating when the standard deviation between donors exceeded 5%. A statistical classification framework was built to diagnose cytomegalovirus status from the catalog of TCR beta chain sequences. In a later analysis, V and J genes were assigned by comparing TCR nucleotide sequences against IMGT/GENE-DB human TR gene sequences. Using the TCRdist pipeline, a later analysis assigned CDR3 sequences along with most-parsimonious VDJ recombination scenarios. In a later analysis, each TCR beta chain was defined by its CDR3 amino acid sequence together with its V-gene family, and reads without a unique V-gene family were excluded. To address suspected cross-contamination and a sequencing artifact, a later analysis removed under 600 highly shared, low-generation-probability nucleotide sequences. In a later analysis, a clonal expansion index for each public chain was calculated from normalized within-repertoire ranks of inferred template counts. A later analysis computed generation probabilities with a VDJ recombination model fitted to out-of-frame rearrangements, and checked the results against IGoR. In a later analysis, hypergeometric tests were used to score TCR-TCR, TCR-HLA and TCR-CMV co-occurrence, with a repertoire-size bias correction applied to TCR pairs. In a later analysis, false discovery rates were estimated by permuting HLA or CMV assignments 20 times. In a later analysis, co-occurring TCRs were grouped using DBSCAN, with TCRdist sequence similarity added in when clustering inside HLA-allele-positive subsets. Repertoires with fewer than 30,000 or more than 120,000 public chains were left out of co-occurrence clustering, as were several repertoires with anomalous nucleotide sharing. TCRdb took over this immuneACCESS table, retaining in-frame rearrangements with V and J assigned. Such tables are incomplete; in checked studies, under half of the missing clones stem from an unresolved V gene, and the remainder is unexplained. V, J and clone size are taken as reported in that table, and D and trimming were inferred from the DNA itself. In all, the sample holds under 200,000 clones, and around four fifths of those were seen once. The ten largest clones capture 1% of the sample.

The cohort was made up of 500 to 850 healthy bone marrow donors. At the time of sampling, every cohort member was nominally healthy, though immune exposures that went unrecorded were likely present. The donor tested CMV seropositive and was one of the 289 seropositive cohort members. A peripheral blood sample was provided by each donor, and peripheral blood mononuclear cells were used for TCR beta sequencing. The Qiagen DNeasy Blood Extraction Kit was used to extract genomic DNA from the blood cell samples. The data originate from a study of cytomegalovirus exposure and HLA in healthy donors (dated by TCRdb to about 2017). For the wider study: An earlier analysis of 550 to 700 of the donors reported approximately 270 Gb of sequence data and some 100 million unique TCR beta sequences from about 179 million T cells. Donor age, sex, ethnicity and CMV serostatus were collected together with the repertoire data. Typing coverage varied by locus: about 620-630 donors for A, B, C, DRB1 and DQB1; 500 to 550 for DQA1; nearly 610 for DPA1; 450 to 480 for DPB1. Besides the first cohort of hundreds of subjects, a separate validation cohort made up of 120 or so different subjects was used. In a later genetic analysis, genome-wide SNP genotypes for about three fifths of the roughly 670 donors were used, and that subset was treated as a discovery cohort. Among 398 genotyped donors of the cohort, an average of approximately 200,000 unique TCR beta nucleotide sequences was sequenced per donor, of which about 19% were non-productive. Roughly 5 DR-DQ haplotypes were handled as single units for association and clustering, since linkage in the cohort was strong. Around 320 gigabases of sequencing data and some 85 million unique TCR sequences were included in an early release covering about 620 HLA-typed donors. HLA typing included class I and class II loci at four-digit resolution. All discovery cohort repertoires had been generated using a single sequencing platform. High-throughput TCR immunosequencing, statistical association of individual TCRs with disease status, and machine learning were combined to predict cytomegalovirus infection status. The study used immunosequencing to profile the T cell repertoires of 600 to 850 subjects and linked those repertoires to cytomegalovirus serostatus. Of the roughly 400 genotyped donors, over 65% fell in the genetic ancestry cluster associated with self-reported Caucasian donors. A later analysis re-examined previously published TCR beta repertoires from more than 550 donors and added high-resolution HLA genotyping to investigate patterns of TCR occurrence. An earlier analysis of roughly 600 of the donors used high-throughput TCR beta sequencing to judge whether each TCR beta V gene segment behaved as functional or pseudogenic. The later analysis used no new phenotypic data to find candidate immune exposures, relying instead on TCR beta sequences and their occurrence across donors. The study aimed to test whether signatures of past pathogen exposure could be identified by cataloging public T cell receptors.

Broader findings and caveats from the paper: When HLA alleles, especially DR and DQ, strongly co-occurred, TCR associations were difficult to assign to individual alleles. In this cohort, only TCR beta chains were sequenced, and detectable features were limited by the absence of alpha or paired-chain data. Some IMGT-functional V segments, including TRBV6-2 and TRBV6-3, could not be distinguished by the 87-base-pair reads and were therefore excluded. Most TCR sequences were seen in very few donors, while some public TCRs were found in many individuals. According to a later analysis, most CMV-associated TCR beta chains appeared to be HLA-restricted, and the HLA associations seemed to be driven largely by CMV exposure. The authors suggested that the approach could potentially be generalized to other disease states and immunological phenotypes. A total of 164 TCR beta chains were listed by the study as associated with cytomegalovirus. In a later analysis, 16,951 TCR beta sequences were associated with specific HLA alleles at a false discovery rate of 0.05. A later analysis found that HLA-associated TCR beta chains were more clonally expanded and had lower generation probabilities than equally common non-associated chains. V-gene and J-gene trimming of TCR beta chains was associated with a missense DCLRE1C variant in a later genetic analysis, and the association was replicated in an independent cohort. Immune exposure information for the cohort was limited to CMV serostatus. An earlier analysis of 587 of the donors showed that most TCR beta V segments appeared in productive rearrangements either about 87% or about 30% of the time, which broadly matched IMGT annotations. A later genetic analysis reported fewer N-insertions in productive TCRs among donors in an Asian-associated ancestry cluster than the roughly 700-donor mean. Because HLA typing was unavailable for some donors at each locus, only the typed subset was used in association tests. Because counts were too low, roughly 18 rarely observed V segments, including chromosome 9 orphons, were left out of the earlier analysis of about 500 of the donors. In vitro tests confirmed that three of the cytomegalovirus-associated TCR beta chains recognize cytomegalovirus antigens. Presence/absence analyses assumed roughly uniform sequencing depth across donors, an assumption that may not hold. Correlated functional status among segregating V segments might be attributable to linkage disequilibrium, but an unknown experimental factor could not be ruled out. In a later analysis, TCR association rates were found to vary across HLA loci, with the most associated TCRs seen for DRB1 alleles and the fewest for HLA-C alleles. In a later analysis, several top co-occurrence clusters were reported to appear linked to parvovirus B19, influenza, CMV and Epstein-Barr virus. A cluster of highly shared sequence variants was judged likely to represent a technical artifact of the sequencing pipeline. Cytomegalovirus status was reported to be diagnosed by the classifier with high specificity and sensitivity in both the original and validation cohorts. A further reported finding was that TCR beta sequences accurately predicted the HLA-A and HLA-B alleles for most subjects in the first cohort.

The CDR3 measures 13 amino acids from cysteine to phenylalanine. The sequence is cut down to CDR3 DNA, 39 bases in frame from base 1. The germline ends are 6 bases apart after V is trimmed by 4 bases and J by 0 bases. Reading the germline V gene gives CDR1 SGHTA and CDR2 FQGTGA. This TCR was recovered from a woman aged 45-59 years in good health and CMV-seropositive. Here the chain combines TRBV7-3 and TRBJ1-2, and TRBD1 may be the D gene, going by 5 matching bases. The sample taken for sequencing was PBMCs. Here is the DNA: TGTGCCAGCAGCTCGGACACTAACTATGGCTACACCTTC. Its protein is CASSSDTNYGYTF.